This paragraph covers one TCR beta chain sequence. Its antigen is not known. The data were taken from a study of lymphopenia after photon versus proton radiotherapy. General study points: A bigger post-nadir fall in TCR diversity correlated inversely with survival time in deceased patients.

The CDR3 runs 12 residues. Germline V gives CDR1 KGHSH, CDR2 LQKENI. V lost 5 bases, J lost 0 bases, and 4 bases lay in between. Repertoires were generated with immunoSEQ multiplex PCR, while TCRdb's copy carries only in-frame clones and drops some. The sample contains more than 50,000 clones, around 83% of which appear only once. The sample here was peripheral blood, taken from a patient treated with photon-based radiotherapy. This clonotype originated in a man between 50 and 59 years old with gastric cancer. This sequence joins TRBV18 and TRBJ1-2; no reliable D call. CDR3 in amino acids: CASSGANYGYTF. CDR3 bases: TGTGCCAGCTCAGGTGCTAACTATGGCTACACCTTC.